This entry is about one T cell receptor (beta chain). This clonotype was detected many times. Which antigen it targets is not known. No base quality information exists; no much larger clone differs at one position. Library construction relied on 5' RACE. TCRdb lists the instrument as Illumina HiSeq 2000. Template switching added a universal primer binding site, and the final cDNA carried a unique molecular identifier that allowed TCR cDNA molecules to be counted accurately. Specific primers in the conserved constant-segment region were used to synthesize first-strand cDNA for the TCR alpha and beta chains. Each cDNA library was double barcoded, with a SMART-Mk sample barcode plus Illumina barcodes, to control for contamination. TruSeq adapter sequences along with Illumina sample barcodes were introduced in two successive PCR steps. TCR alpha and beta cDNA libraries were sequenced on the Illumina HiSeq platform with custom primers. Processing in the source paper ran as follows. Unique molecular identifiers were extracted from raw reads with MiGEC, and CDR3 positions were determined with MiXCR. Recombination models were inferred per individual with the repgenHMM and IGoR tools using an EM algorithm. The analysis of shared clonotypes was done with the tcR package in R, with sharing normalized by the product of cloneset sizes. To study raw recombination without the effects of thymic and clonal selection, out-of-frame nonproductive sequences were analyzed. TCRdb's own reprocessing of the public reads used fastp at Q25 and MiXCR and kept productive beta chains. All rows with the same CDR3 protein become a single entry with the most common DNA and genes. The V and J calls follow TCRdb's processing rather than the paper's. This sample holds 250,000 to 300,000 distinct CDR3 sequences; roughly 10% were observed only once. The top ten constitute 6% to 8.5% of the sample.

Trimming costs V 4 bases and J 0 bases, and their ends lie 10 bases apart. CDR3 length: 14 amino acids, cysteine to phenylalanine. Only CDR3 DNA remains: 42 bases, in frame from the first base. Taken from the germline V gene, the CDR1 and CDR2 loops are MGHDK and SYGVNS. This sample stems from a study of identical twins listed by TCRdb under 2016. As for the study more broadly: The study deep-sequenced TCR alpha and beta repertoires from monozygotic twins, unrelated adults of various ages and cord blood to test whether fetal clonotypes persist. To rule out contamination, replicate twin experiments were performed at different times with different library preparation protocols.

All donors were healthy Caucasians. The twin cohort comprised three pairs of female monozygotic twins, all aged roughly 18 to 29 years. Positive isolation kits from Invitrogen were used to isolate CD4+ and CD8+ T cell populations. Overall results and qualifications from the work: Invariant T cells such as MAIT and iNKT could partly confound zero-insertion analyses, although diverse VJ usage argued against such confounding for most clonotypes. In beta out-of-frame sequences, excess twin sharing was weaker, because having fewer shared sequences lowered the signal-to-noise ratio. Because the same donors could not be followed over many years, the conclusions depended on cross-sectional statistical analysis. Compared with coincidental sharing between unrelated individuals, an excess of low generation-probability sequences was observed among out-of-frame TCR alpha sequences shared between twins. Abundant cord blood beta clonotypes had fewer insertions, young adult naive repertoires showed a similar but weaker trend, and memory repertoires showed no such trend. Recombination models systematically underestimated out-of-frame TCR alpha sharing in monozygotic twins but agreed with sharing between unrelated individuals.

Another study also made use of these data, one on yellow fever vaccine responses in identical twins. Looking at the second paper: According to the authors, the vaccine-induced T cell response in identical twins seemed to be partly convergent and partly specific to each individual. Focusing on identical twins, the study followed the T cell clones that responded to the vaccine, and did so with precision.

The specimen sequenced was CD8+ T cells sorted from blood. This clonotype originated in a young woman in good health. The V and J segments used are TRBV25-1 and TRBJ2-7, with TRBD2 as a weak D call on 6 bases. The CDR3 region reads CASSAGLSSYEQYF. The nucleotide sequence is given as TGTGCCAGCAGTGCTGGACTAAGCTCCTACGAGCAGTACTTC.